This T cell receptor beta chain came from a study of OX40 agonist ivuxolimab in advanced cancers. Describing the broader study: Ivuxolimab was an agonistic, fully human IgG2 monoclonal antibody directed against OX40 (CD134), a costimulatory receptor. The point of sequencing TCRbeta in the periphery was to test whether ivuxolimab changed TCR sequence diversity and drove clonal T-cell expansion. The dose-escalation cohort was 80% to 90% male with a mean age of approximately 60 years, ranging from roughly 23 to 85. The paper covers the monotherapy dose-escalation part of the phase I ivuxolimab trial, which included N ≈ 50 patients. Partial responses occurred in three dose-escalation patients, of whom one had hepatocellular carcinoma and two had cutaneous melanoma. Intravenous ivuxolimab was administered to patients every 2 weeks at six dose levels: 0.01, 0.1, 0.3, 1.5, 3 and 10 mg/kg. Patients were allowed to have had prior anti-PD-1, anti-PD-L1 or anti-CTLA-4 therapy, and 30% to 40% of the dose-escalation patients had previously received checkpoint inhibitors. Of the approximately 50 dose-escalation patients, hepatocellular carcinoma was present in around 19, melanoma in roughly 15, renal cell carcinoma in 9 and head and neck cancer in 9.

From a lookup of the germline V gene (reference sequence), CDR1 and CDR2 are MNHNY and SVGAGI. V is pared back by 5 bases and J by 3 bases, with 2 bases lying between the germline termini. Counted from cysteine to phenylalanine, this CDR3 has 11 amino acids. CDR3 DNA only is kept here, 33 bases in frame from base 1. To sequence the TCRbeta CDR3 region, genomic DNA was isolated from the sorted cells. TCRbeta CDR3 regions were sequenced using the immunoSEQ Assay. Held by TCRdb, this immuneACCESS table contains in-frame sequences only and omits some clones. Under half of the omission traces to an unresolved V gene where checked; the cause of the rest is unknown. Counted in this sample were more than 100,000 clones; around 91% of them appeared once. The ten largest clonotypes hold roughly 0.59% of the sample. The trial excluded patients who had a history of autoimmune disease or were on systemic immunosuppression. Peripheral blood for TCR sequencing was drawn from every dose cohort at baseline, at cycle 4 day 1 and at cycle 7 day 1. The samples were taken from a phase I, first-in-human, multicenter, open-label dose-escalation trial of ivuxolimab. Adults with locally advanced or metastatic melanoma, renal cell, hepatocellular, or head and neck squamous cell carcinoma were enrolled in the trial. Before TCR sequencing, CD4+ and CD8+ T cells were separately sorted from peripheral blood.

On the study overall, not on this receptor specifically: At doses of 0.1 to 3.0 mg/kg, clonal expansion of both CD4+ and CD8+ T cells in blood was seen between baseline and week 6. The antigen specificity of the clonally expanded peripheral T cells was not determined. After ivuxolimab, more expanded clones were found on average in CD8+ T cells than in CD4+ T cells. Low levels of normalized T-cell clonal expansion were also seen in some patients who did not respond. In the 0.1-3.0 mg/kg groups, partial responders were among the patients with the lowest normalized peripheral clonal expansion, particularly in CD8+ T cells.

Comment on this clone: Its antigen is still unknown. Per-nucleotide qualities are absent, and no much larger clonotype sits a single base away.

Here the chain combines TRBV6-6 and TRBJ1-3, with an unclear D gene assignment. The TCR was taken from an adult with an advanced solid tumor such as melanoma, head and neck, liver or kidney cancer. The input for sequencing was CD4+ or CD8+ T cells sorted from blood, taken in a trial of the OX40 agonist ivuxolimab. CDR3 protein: CASSHGNTIYF. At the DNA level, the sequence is TGTGCCAGCAGTCATGGAAACACCATATATTTT.